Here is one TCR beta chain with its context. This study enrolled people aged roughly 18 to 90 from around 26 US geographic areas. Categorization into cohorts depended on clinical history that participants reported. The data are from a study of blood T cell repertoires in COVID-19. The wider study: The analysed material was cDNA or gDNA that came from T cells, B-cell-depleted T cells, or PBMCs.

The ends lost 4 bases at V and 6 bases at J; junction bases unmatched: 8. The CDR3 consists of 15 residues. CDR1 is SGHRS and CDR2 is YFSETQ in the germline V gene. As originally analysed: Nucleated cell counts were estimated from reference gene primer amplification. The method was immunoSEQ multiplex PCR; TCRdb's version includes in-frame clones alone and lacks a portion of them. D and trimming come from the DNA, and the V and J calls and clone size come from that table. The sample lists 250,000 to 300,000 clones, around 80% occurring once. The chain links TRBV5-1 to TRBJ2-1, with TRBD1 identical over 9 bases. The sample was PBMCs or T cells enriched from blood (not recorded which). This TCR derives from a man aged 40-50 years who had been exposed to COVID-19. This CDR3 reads CASSPGQGGFNEQFF. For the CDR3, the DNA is TGCGCCAGCAGCCCGGGACAGGGCGGATTCAATGAGCAGTTCTTC.